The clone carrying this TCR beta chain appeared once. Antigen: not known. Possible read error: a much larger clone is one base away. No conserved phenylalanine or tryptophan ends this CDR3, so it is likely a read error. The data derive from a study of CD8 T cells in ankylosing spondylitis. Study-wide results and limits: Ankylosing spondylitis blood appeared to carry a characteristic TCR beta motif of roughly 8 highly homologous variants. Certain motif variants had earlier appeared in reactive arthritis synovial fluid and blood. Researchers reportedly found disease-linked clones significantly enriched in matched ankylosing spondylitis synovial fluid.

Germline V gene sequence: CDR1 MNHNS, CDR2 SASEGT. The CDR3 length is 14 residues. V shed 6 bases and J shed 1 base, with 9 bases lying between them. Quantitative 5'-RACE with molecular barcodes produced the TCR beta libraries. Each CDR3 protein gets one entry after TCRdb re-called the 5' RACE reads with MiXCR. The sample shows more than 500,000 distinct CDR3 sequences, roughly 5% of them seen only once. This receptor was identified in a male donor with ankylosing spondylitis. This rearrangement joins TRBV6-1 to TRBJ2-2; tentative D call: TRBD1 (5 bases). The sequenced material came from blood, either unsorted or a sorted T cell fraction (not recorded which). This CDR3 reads CASSDRLNTGELFL. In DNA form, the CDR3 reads TGTGCCAGCAGCGACAGATTGAACACCGGGGAGCTGTTTCTT.